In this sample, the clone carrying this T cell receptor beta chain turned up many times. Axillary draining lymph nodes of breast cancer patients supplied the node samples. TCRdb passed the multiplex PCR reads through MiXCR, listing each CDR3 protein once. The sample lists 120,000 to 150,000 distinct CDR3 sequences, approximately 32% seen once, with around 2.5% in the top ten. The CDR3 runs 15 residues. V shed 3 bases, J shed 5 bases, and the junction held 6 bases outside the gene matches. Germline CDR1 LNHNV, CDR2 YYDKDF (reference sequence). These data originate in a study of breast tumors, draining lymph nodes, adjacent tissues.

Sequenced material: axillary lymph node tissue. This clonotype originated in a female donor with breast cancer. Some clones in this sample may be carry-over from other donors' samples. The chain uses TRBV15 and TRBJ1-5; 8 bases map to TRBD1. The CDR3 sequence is CATSSAPTGDQPQHF. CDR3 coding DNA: TGTGCCACCAGCAGCGCCCCGACAGGGGATCAGCCCCAGCATTTT.